This passage covers 4 T cell receptor beta chains from one sample sequenced in a study of immune cell composition in non-small cell lung cancer. Libraries were prepared by immunoSEQ multiplex PCR; TCRdb keeps only in-frame clonotypes and omits some of them. The table includes 1,500 to 2,000 clones, about three quarters detected once. Normal lung was taken at the farthest possible site, at least 3 cm from tumour. The material sequenced was non-adjacent lung tissue. The receptors come from a human donor with non-small cell lung cancer.

The chain links TRBV19 to TRBJ1-5; 10 nucleotides line up with TRBD1. This CDR3 has 15 amino acids. After removal of 5 bases from V and 6 bases from J, the junction contained 7 bases not matched to a gene. Germline CDR1 reads LNHDA; CDR2 reads SQIVND (reference sequence). CDR3 coding DNA: TGTGCCAGTAGTTCCGACAGGGGGCATCTTCAGCCCCAGCATTTT. As protein: CASSSDRGHLQPQHF.

The chain couples TRBV28 to TRBJ1-4; 9 bases are shared with TRBD1. The CDR3 extends over 14 amino acids. J lost 7 bases, V lost 3 bases, and 3 bases had no gene match. Germline values: CDR1 MDHEN, CDR2 SYDVKM. In nucleotides, the CDR3 is TGTGCCAGCAGTTTGGACAGGGGACGTGAAAAACTGTTTTTT. Amino acids: CASSLDRGREKLFF.

The chain uses TRBV5-1 and TRBJ2-3; D not certain. Germline V gene lookup returns CDR1 SGHRS and CDR2 YFSETQ. The V end lost 1 base, the J end lost 1 base, and 4 bases lay between the germline ends. CDR3 length equals 13 residues. The CDR3 region has the DNA TGCGCCAGCAGCTTGCCGGGCACAGATACGCAGTATTTT. This gives the protein CASSLPGTDTQYF.

This clone was observed a handful of times. The J gene is TRBJ1-1, the V gene TRBV6-4; D unresolved. V was shortened by 2 bases and J by 1 base, with 5 bases between the two germline ends. The CDR3 spans 13 residues. The germline CDR1 and CDR2 sequences are MRHNA and SNTAGT. CDR3 loop: CASSDGGNTEAFF. CDR3 coding DNA: TGTGCCAGCAGTGACGGCGGGAACACTGAAGCTTTCTTT.